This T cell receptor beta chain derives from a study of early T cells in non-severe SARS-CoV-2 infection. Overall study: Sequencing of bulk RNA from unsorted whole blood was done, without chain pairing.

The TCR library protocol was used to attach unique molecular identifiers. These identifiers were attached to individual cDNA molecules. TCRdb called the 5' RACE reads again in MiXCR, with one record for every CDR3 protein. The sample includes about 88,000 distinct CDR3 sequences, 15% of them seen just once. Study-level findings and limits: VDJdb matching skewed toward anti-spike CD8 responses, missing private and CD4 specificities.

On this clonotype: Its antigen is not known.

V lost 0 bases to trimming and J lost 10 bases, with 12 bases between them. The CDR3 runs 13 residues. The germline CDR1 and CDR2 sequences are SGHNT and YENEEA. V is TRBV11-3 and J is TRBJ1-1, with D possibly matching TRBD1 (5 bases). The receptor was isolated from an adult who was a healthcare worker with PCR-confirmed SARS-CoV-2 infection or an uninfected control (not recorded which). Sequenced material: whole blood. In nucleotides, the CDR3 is TGTGCCAGCAGCTTAGATCAGAAGGGGCCAGCTTTCTTT. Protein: CASSLDQKGPAFF.